Listed below are T cell receptor beta chains from one sample, sequenced in a study of T cells in Graves' hyperthyroidism and ophthalmopathy. TCRdb reanalysed the multiplex PCR reads using MiXCR and keeps one entry per CDR3 protein. The sample records 330,000 or so distinct CDR3 sequences, around a fifth being singletons. Sequencing used blood. The receptors were gathered from a man in his fifties or sixties with Graves' ophthalmopathy. CDR3s leave out the opening cysteine and the closing phenylalanine or tryptophan.

v_call	j_call	cdr3_aa
TRBV5-1	TRBJ2-1	ASSLDSLAGVDEQF
TRBV19	TRBJ2-7	ASSIDLAGPQGEQY
TRBV13	TRBJ2-1	ASSLQVGNEQF
TRBV10-3	TRBJ1-1	AISLGHFPDEAF
TRBV5-1	TRBJ1-1	ASRDRSMNTEAF
TRBV7-9	TRBJ2-7	ASSPWDRATYEQY
TRBV6-2/TRBV6-3	TRBJ2-3	ASSYVSPTDTQY
TRBV11-2	TRBJ2-5	ASSSEYKFQETQY
TRBV27	TRBJ2-7	ASSLSGLHEQY
TRBV18	TRBJ2-7	ASSPGQGKNYEQY
TRBV28	TRBJ2-7	ASRPLTSGYYEQY
TRBV6-1	TRBJ2-5	ASQRETQY
TRBV6-1	TRBJ1-1	ASSRQGIGNTEAF
TRBV11-2	TRBJ2-5	ASSFPRTGQETQY
TRBV11-2	TRBJ1-1	ASSRDRVTEAF
TRBV28	TRBJ2-1	ASSLSGTSGRNEQF
TRBV7-9	TRBJ2-1	ASSLPAGVRYNEQF
TRBV2	TRBJ2-1	ASSGPSGSPF
TRBV5-1	TRBJ2-7	ASSSTRTGVEEQY
TRBV4-1	TRBJ2-3	ASSPRGAEETDTQY
TRBV5-1	TRBJ2-3	ASSPPWATKSTDTQY
TRBV9	TRBJ2-2	ASSKNSGENTGELF
TRBV19	TRBJ2-7	AKVTGAYEQY
TRBV27	TRBJ2-7	ASSFGTGRSYEQY
TRBV28	TRBJ2-7	ASSFPPHKAYEQY
TRBV5-1	TRBJ2-1	ASSVTASSSYNGQF
TRBV28	TRBJ1-5	ATYRGRNQPQH
TRBV6-1	TRBJ2-3	ASRTTHSTDTQY
TRBV27	TRBJ2-7	ASSRRQGAVSYEQY
TRBV2	TRBJ2-5	ASSDQGAQETQY
TRBV20-1	TRBJ2-1	SARGVSGRANEQF
TRBV5-4	TRBJ1-2	ASSSGTGFLTMFYT
TRBV5-1	TRBJ1-2	ASSPMDGTSGYT